These 31 T cell receptor beta chains were sequenced from one sample in a study of T cells in Graves' hyperthyroidism and ophthalmopathy. Amplification of TCR beta CDR3 regions was performed using RNA transcripts as template. First-round RT-PCR with HTBI primers amplified the TCR CDR3 region. TCRdb independently ran MiXCR on the multiplex PCR reads; one entry per CDR3 protein. Of roughly 300,000 distinct CDR3 sequences listed, roughly 13% were seen once; the top ten hold approximately 25%. Specimen: blood. Receptors originate from a woman in her 30s with Graves' hyperthyroidism.

This clonotype has a handful of counts. V and J are TRBV6-1 and TRBJ2-4; 7 positions match TRBD2. This CDR3 contains 14 residues. V shed 0 bases and J 6 bases; nucleotides not matched to a gene: 2. Looked up from germline, CDR1 is MNHNS and CDR2 is SASEGT. CDR3 loop: CASSEAGGINIQYF. CDR3 DNA: TGTGCCAGCAGTGAAGCGGGGGGGATAAACATTCAGTACTTC.

This clonotype appeared many times. The chain joins TRBV11-1 to TRBJ2-3; TRBD1 aligns across 7 bases. The trim removed 5 bases at V and 2 bases at J, leaving 10 bases unmatched. The germline V gene has CDR1 SGHAT and CDR2 FQDESV (reference sequence). The CDR3 sequence is 16 residues long. The CDR3 loop reads CASSNSRGYPTDTQYF. CDR3 coding DNA: TGTGCCAGCAGCAATTCCAGGGGGTACCCCACAGATACGCAGTATTTT.

This clonotype was observed a handful of times. This chain connects TRBV11-2 to TRBJ2-2, with 7 bases matching TRBD1. From germline, CDR1 is SGHAT and CDR2 FQNNGV. The CDR3 has 17 amino acids. V trimming: 4 bases; J trimming: 3 bases; junction bases outside the gene matches: 11. CDR3 residues: CASSSQSDRVYTGELFF. CDR3 DNA: TGTGCCAGCAGCTCCCAATCCGACAGGGTATACACCGGGGAGCTGTTTTTT.

The sample holds many counts of this clonotype. The chain is built from TRBV2 and TRBJ1-1; possible D gene TRBD1, 5 bases. Germline lookup yields CDR1 SNHLY and CDR2 FYNNEI. Trimming stripped 4 bases from V and 3 bases from J, with 12 bases between. The CDR3 is 14 amino acids. For the CDR3, the DNA is TGTGCCAGCAGTGTCGCTTCGGGGGACACTGAAGCTTTCTTT. Protein: CASSVASGDTEAFF.

This clonotype was counted many times. The rearrangement uses TRBV6-6 and TRBJ2-2; D is possibly TRBD2 (6 bases). Between the trimmed V and J ends, which lost 2 bases and 2 bases, there was a span of 15 bases. The CDR3 has 17 residues. The germline gives CDR1 MNHNY, CDR2 SVGAGI (reference sequence). In DNA, the CDR3 is TGTGCCAGCAGTTACCAGGGACGGGAGTTAAACACCGGGGAGCTGTTTTTT. Its translation: CASSYQGRELNTGELFF.

At least ten counts were recorded for this clonotype. The chain joins TRBV29-1 to TRBJ1-1, with no clear D. V was trimmed by 7 bases and J by 4 bases, leaving 10 bases between them. This CDR3 contains 11 residues. CDR1 and CDR2 from the germline V gene are SQVTM and ANQGSEA. This chain's CDR3 is CSGRRGTEAFF. DNA of the CDR3: TGCAGCGGGAGGAGAGGCACTGAAGCTTTCTTT.

This clonotype was seen at least ten times. The chain links TRBV27 to TRBJ2-5; 8 bases align to TRBD1. Germline V gene data show CDR1 as MNHEY and CDR2 as SMNVEV (reference sequence). CDR3 length: 15 amino acids. V dropped 4 bases and J dropped 4; count of bases not matched to a gene: 8. The CDR3 DNA follows: TGTGCCAGCAGTTCAGACAGGGGTGCTGGAGAGACCCAGTACTTC. Its translation: CASSSDRGAGETQYF.

The sample holds a few counts of this clonotype. The V call is TRBV11-2, the J call TRBJ2-2, with D maybe TRBD1 (6 bases). Germline CDR1 and CDR2: SGHAT and FQNNGV. The length of the CDR3 is 16 residues. V gave up 5 bases and J gave up 6 bases, with 19 bases separating them. For the CDR3, the DNA is TGTGCCAGCAGCCAGGACTTAGGACAGACTCCCGGGGAGCTGTTTTTT. The encoded protein is CASSQDLGQTPGELFF.

This clonotype has a count of ten or more. The genes are TRBV28 and TRBJ1-1, with TRBD1 identical over 7 bases. CDR1 and CDR2 from the germline V gene are MDHEN and SYDVKM. Trimming removed 6 bases from V and 2 bases from J; junction bases left unmatched: 9. There are 15 residues in the CDR3. CDR3 coding DNA: TGTGCCAGCAGACAAAGGGGACAGCCAAACACTGAAGCTTTCTTT. It specifies CASRQRGQPNTEAFF. Full variable domain (remainder filled in from reference TRBV28 and TRBJ1-1): DVKVTQSSRYLVKRTGEKVFLECVQDMDHENMFWYRQDPGLGLRLIYFSYDVKMKEKGDIPEGYSVSREKKERFSLILESASTNQTSMYLCASRQRGQPNTEAFFGQGTRLTVV.

This clonotype was detected many times. The J gene is TRBJ1-2, the V gene TRBV28; weak D call: TRBD1 (6 bases). Trimming stripped 2 bases from V and 1 base from J, with 8 bases between. The germline gives CDR1 MDHEN, CDR2 SYDVKM. CDR3 size: 14 residues. The CDR3 spells CASSLTQGNYGYTF. CDR3 sequence (DNA): TGTGCCAGCAGTTTAACACAGGGTAACTATGGCTACACCTTC.

Many counts were recorded for this clonotype. The chain joins TRBV12-3 or TRBV12-4 to TRBJ2-7, with a weak D call TRBD2 (5 bases). The CDR3 extends over 14 amino acids. Between the trimmed V and J ends, which lost 3 bases and 2 bases, there was a span of 11 bases. CDR3 region: CASSFGIFPYEQYF. DNA of the CDR3: TGTGCCAGCAGTTTCGGGATATTCCCCTACGAGCAGTACTTC.

There are many counts of this clonotype. The rearrangement uses TRBV5-1 and TRBJ2-5, with 7 bases lining up with TRBD1. V lost 1 base to trimming and J lost 3 bases; unmatched junction nucleotides: 3. Germline V lookup: CDR1 SGHRS, CDR2 YFSETQ. The CDR3 extends over 14 amino acids. The CDR3: CASSLIQGKETQYF. The CDR3 nucleotides read TGCGCCAGCAGCTTGATACAGGGGAAAGAGACCCAGTACTTC.

This clonotype was picked up many times. The rearrangement joins TRBV28 to TRBJ1-1, with D perhaps TRBD1 (5 bases). The CDR3 is 13 residues long. The germline CDR1 and CDR2 sequences are MDHEN and SYDVKM. Trimming removed 6 bases at V and 5 bases at J, with 13 bases between. This CDR3 is CASSSGVLTEAFF. In nucleotides, the CDR3 is TGTGCCAGCAGCTCGGGGGTTTTGACTGAAGCTTTCTTT.

This clonotype occurred many times. The chain has TRBV30 and TRBJ2-1, with D possibly being TRBD2 (7 bases). The V and J ends lost 0 bases and 9 bases respectively, with 21 bases between them. CDR1 is GTSNPN and CDR2 is SVGIG in the germline V gene (reference sequence). The CDR3 extends over 16 amino acids. CDR3 amino acids: CAWSVSPRGRIGEQFF. The CDR3 coding sequence is TGTGCCTGGAGTGTATCACCGCGGGGGCGGATAGGTGAGCAGTTCTTC. Full variable domain (rest looked up from reference TRBV30 and TRBJ2-1): SQTIHQWPATLVQPVGSPLSLECTVEGTSNPNLYWYRQAAGRGLQLLFYSVGIGQISSEVPQNLSASRPQDRQFILSSKKLLLSDSGFYLCAWSVSPRGRIGEQFFGPGTRLTVL.

At least ten counts were recorded for this clonotype. V is TRBV28 and J is TRBJ1-5; D is perhaps TRBD1 (6 bases). This CDR3 has 14 amino acids. With 7 bases removed from V and 4 bases from J, the gap between germline ends came to 14 bases. CDR1 is MDHEN and CDR2 is SYDVKM in the germline V gene. CDR3 loop: CASTSDRFNQPQHF. The CDR3 region has the DNA TGTGCCAGCACCTCAGACAGGTTTAATCAGCCCCAGCATTTT. Drawing the rest from reference TRBV28 and TRBJ1-5, the complete variable domain is DVKVTQSSRYLVKRTGEKVFLECVQDMDHENMFWYRQDPGLGLRLIYFSYDVKMKEKGDIPEGYSVSREKKERFSLILESASTNQTSMYLCASTSDRFNQPQHFGDGTRLSIL.

The sample holds many counts of this clonotype. This chain connects TRBV28 to TRBJ2-2; 8 positions match TRBD1. The CDR3 has 18 residues. The V gene end was trimmed by 6 bases and the J gene end by 4 bases; junction bases not matched to a gene: 16. Germline-derived CDR1 and CDR2 are MDHEN and SYDVKM. The CDR3 region has the DNA TGTGCCAGCAGCCATGCTGGGACAGGCTTCTGGAGCACCGGGGAGCTGTTTTTT. It translates to CASSHAGTGFWSTGELFF.

This clonotype was recorded once. CDR3 coding DNA: TGTGCCAGCAGCCTACACCGACAGAGCAGCTATACTAGCACAGATACGCAGTATTTT. It translates to CASSLHRQSSYTSTDTQYF. This chain uses TRBV7-6 with TRBJ2-3; possible D gene TRBD1, 5 bases. Looked up from germline, CDR1 is SGHVS and CDR2 is FNYEAQ. V shed 5 bases and J shed 0 bases, with 24 bases lying between them. This CDR3 contains 19 residues.

The chain has TRBV20-1 and TRBJ2-2; maybe TRBD1 (6 bases). Per germline, CDR1 DFQATT and CDR2 SNEGSKA (reference sequence). Trimming cost V 6 bases and J 2 bases, with 13 bases left between them. This CDR3 is built from 14 residues. CDR3 residues: CSAAGTPNTGELFF. Here the CDR3 DNA reads TGCAGTGCCGCCGGGACACCTAACACCGGGGAGCTGTTTTTT.

The genes are TRBV2 and TRBJ2-5; TRBD2 matches 7 bases. Germline CDR1 is SNHLY and CDR2 is FYNNEI. The CDR3 loop spans 15 amino acids. Trimming cost V 4 bases and J 2 bases; bases outside gene matches: 7. CDR3 loop: CASSGGAGVQETQYF. Here the CDR3 DNA reads TGTGCCAGCAGTGGAGGTGCGGGGGTGCAAGAGACCCAGTACTTC.

With regard to this clonotype: Just one base apart from a much larger clone, this may be a read error. This chain joins TRBV20-1 and TRBJ2-7; TRBD1 or TRBD2 may be the D gene (5 bases each). The CDR3 spans 15 residues. Trimming pared 6 bases from V and 2 bases from J, leaving 20 bases between. The V gene's germline CDR1 is DFQATT and CDR2 SNEGSKA (reference sequence). The CDR3 is CSAPVVRDGAYEQYF. The CDR3 nucleotides read TGCAGTGCACCGGTCGTCCGGGACGGGGCCTACGAGCAGTACTTC.

The chain has TRBV7-2 and TRBJ2-7; maybe TRBD1 (5 bases). V dropped 5 bases and J dropped 5 bases, with 13 bases sitting between them. Germline-derived CDR1 and CDR2 are SGHTA and FQGNSA. The CDR3 covers 13 residues. The CDR3 DNA sequence: TGTGCCAGCAGCATAGGACAATATCACGAGCAGTACTTC. Translating gives CASSIGQYHEQYF.

Only a few counts were recorded for this clonotype. A read error may produce the germline difference seen at one junction end. The chain links TRBV11-2 to TRBJ2-2; maybe TRBD2 (5 bases). Per germline, CDR1 SGHAT and CDR2 FQNNGV. The CDR3 has 15 residues. CDR3 sequence (DNA): TGTGCCAGCAGCTCAGTAGGGAGCCGCACCGGGGAGCCGTTTTTT. As protein: CASSSVGSRTGEPFF.

This clonotype was seen many times. J is TRBJ2-7 and V is TRBV7-2; D is ambiguous. Germline assignment: CDR1 SGHTA and CDR2 FQGNSA. The CDR3 consists of 15 residues. The V gene lost 0 bases and the J gene lost 0 bases, with 9 bases spanning the gap. Here the CDR3 reads CASSLASGSSYEQYF. The CDR3 DNA follows: TGTGCCAGCAGCTTAGCCTCCGGGTCCTCCTACGAGCAGTACTTC.

This clonotype was observed many times. The rearrangement uses TRBV12-3 or TRBV12-4 and TRBJ1-2; perhaps TRBD1 as D (6 bases). Trimming left V 8 bases short and J 4 bases short, with 14 bases between. CDR3 length: 13 amino acids. CDR3 DNA sequence: TGTGCCAGCCTTCCGGGGGCTAGCTATGGCTACACCTTC. It yields the protein CASLPGASYGYTF.

This clonotype was observed many times. The chain employs TRBV28 and TRBJ1-1; D might be TRBD1 (6 bases). Germline V gene sequence: CDR1 MDHEN, CDR2 SYDVKM. Trimming stripped 6 bases from V and 7 bases from J, with 15 bases between. This CDR3 is built from 13 residues. CDR3 nucleotide sequence: TGTGCCAGCAGCCACAGGGTTCGGGGTGAAGCTTTCTTT. Its translation is CASSHRVRGEAFF.

The chain joins TRBV5-1 to TRBJ2-6; D uncertain. The V end was cut by 4 bases, the J end by 4 bases, with 15 bases between. Germline-derived CDR1 and CDR2 are SGHRS and YFSETQ. The CDR3 covers 16 residues. This chain's CDR3 is CASSPQIARGANVLTF. In DNA form, the CDR3 reads TGCGCCAGCAGCCCTCAAATTGCGAGAGGGGCCAACGTCCTGACTTTC. The whole variable domain, remainder taken from reference TRBV5-1 and TRBJ2-6, is KAGVTQTPRYLIKTRGQQVTLSCSPISGHRSVSWYQQTPGQGLQFLFEYFSETQRNKGNFPGRFSGRQFSNSRSEMNVSTLELGDSALYLCASSPQIARGANVLTFGAGSRLTVL.

This clonotype has more than one count but fewer than ten. The chain has TRBV30 and TRBJ1-1; D gene ambiguous. The CDR3 contains 13 residues. Trimming pared 3 bases from V and 11 bases from J, leaving 19 bases between. From germline, CDR1 is GTSNPN and CDR2 SVGIG (reference sequence). The CDR3 region has the DNA TGTGCCTGGAGGCCCGCGGGCCCTAATAGGGCTTTCTTT. Protein product: CAWRPAGPNRAFF.

This clonotype has more than one count but fewer than ten. The rearrangement joins TRBV9 to TRBJ2-2; TRBD2 agrees at 13 bases. CDR1 SGDLS and CDR2 YYNGEE come from the germline V gene. The V segment lost 2 bases and the J segment 7 bases; nucleotides outside the gene matches: 5. This CDR3 has 16 amino acids. The CDR3 region is CASSVGLAGADGELFF. The CDR3 DNA sequence: TGTGCCAGCAGCGTTGGACTAGCGGGAGCGGACGGGGAGCTGTTTTTT.

V is TRBV18 and J is TRBJ2-4; either TRBD1 or TRBD2 may fit D (5 bases each). V lost 2 bases to trimming and J lost 1 base, with 18 bases between them. The CDR3 extends over 18 amino acids. The V gene's germline CDR1 is KGHSH and CDR2 LQKENI. The CDR3, as DNA: TGTGCCAGCTCACCATTTCCCGGGGCTAGTATGGCCAAAAACATTCAGTACTTC. Its protein is CASSPFPGASMAKNIQYF.

This clonotype was recorded many times. The CDR3 reads CSALLTSGRLTGELFF. CDR3 coding DNA: TGCAGTGCCCTTCTGACTAGCGGGAGACTCACCGGGGAGCTGTTTTTT. This sequence joins TRBV20-1 and TRBJ2-2, with TRBD2 identical over 12 bases. CDR3 length: 16 amino acids. V trimming: 6 bases; J trimming: 4 bases; junction bases outside the gene matches: 9. From germline, CDR1 is DFQATT and CDR2 SNEGSKA (reference sequence).

Worth noting for this clonotype: This may stem from a read error, because a much larger clone lies one nucleotide away. J is TRBJ1-1 and V is TRBV2, with D perhaps matching TRBD1 (6 bases). The V end lost 5 bases, the J end lost 5 bases, and 12 bases lay between the germline ends. The length of the CDR3 is 13 residues. Germline lookup yields CDR1 SNHLY and CDR2 FYNNEI. The CDR3 loop reads CASSKQGRTEAFF. The CDR3 region has the DNA TGTGCCAGCAGTAAACAGGGAAGGACTGAAGCTTTCTTT.